Below, one T cell receptor (beta chain) is given with its context. Using immunoSEQ multiplex PCR, the repertoire was profiled, and TCRdb retains in-frame clones only, with some absent. The sample carries 45,000 to 65,000 clones, less than 95% recorded once. The germline V gene encodes CDR1 MNHEY and CDR2 SVGAGI. The germline V and J ends were trimmed by 5 bases and 2 bases, with 15 bases remaining between them. The length of the CDR3 is 15 residues. These data are taken from a study of T cell changes during pregnancy in multiple sclerosis. This receptor was identified in a female donor in good health, enrolled as a control in a pregnancy study. The sequencing used peripheral blood, collected after pregnancy. The V call is TRBV6-5, the J call TRBJ1-2; D is unresolved. The CDR3 loop is CASSTRSEPNYGYTF. DNA for the CDR3: TGTGCCAGCAGTACTCGTTCTGAACCAAACTATGGCTACACCTTC.